This TCR beta chain was profiled in a study of shared clonotypes between healthy human individuals. Study at large: Each donor had three CD4 naive, three CD4 memory, two CD8 naive and one CD8 memory plate.

Germline V lookup: CDR1 SEHNR, CDR2 FQNEAQ (reference sequence). Trimming removed 5 bases at V and 1 base at J, with 17 bases between. CDR3 length equals 16 residues. Points from the study as a whole: In several donors, about 5% of naive CD4 clonotypes appeared in common. The four-donor shared clonotypes exceeded non-shared clonotypes in generation probability, with non-shared ones scoring lower.

Using immunoSEQ multiplex PCR, the repertoire was profiled, and TCRdb retains in-frame clones only, with some absent. This sample carries some 630,000 clones, about two thirds of them seen once, and the ten largest clones take under 2%. Worth noting for this clone: Its specificity is unknown.

The sequenced material came from memory CD4+ T cells sorted from blood. Subset indicated: CD45RA-negative fraction. This TCR was sampled from a woman aged 25 to 45 in good health. The V and J genes are TRBV7-9 and TRBJ1-1; D remains unclear. The CDR3 bases are TGTGCCAGCAGCCCCCTCGGCTTGCGGACGAACACTGAAGCTTTCTTT. Its translation is CASSPLGLRTNTEAFF.